The clone carrying this TCR beta chain was recorded a few times. These data are taken from a study of blood T cell repertoires in COVID-19. The germline CDR1 and CDR2 sequences are KGHSH and LQKENI. The CDR3 loop spans 16 amino acids. The V segment lost 4 bases and the J segment 8 bases; nucleotides outside the gene matches: 14. The method was immunoSEQ multiplex PCR; TCRdb's version includes in-frame clones alone and lacks a portion of them. The table has more than 25,000 clones, 80% to 90% seen once. This chain uses TRBV18 with TRBJ1-3; 7 bases map to TRBD1. Sequenced sample: peripheral blood. This TCR was recovered from a woman aged 40 to 50 with active or convalescent COVID-19. This CDR3 reads CASSHTRTGPEDTIYF. Here the CDR3 DNA reads TGTGCCAGCTCACATACCCGGACAGGTCCGGAGGACACCATATATTTT.